These T cell receptor beta chains were read from a single sample in a study of T cells in tuberculosis. Sequencing used immunoSEQ multiplex PCR; TCRdb keeps in-frame clones, though not all of them. Of 25,000 to 30,000 clones listed, approximately 95% are singletons. Source material: PBMCs. The source is a donor between 5 and 29 years old with latent tuberculosis or without tuberculosis infection. The CDR3 runs from the conserved cysteine through the conserved F or W. The D gene is left open where the match is weak. A row's size may be missing; if present it is once, few, many or a size class.

J	D	V	size	CDR3	DNA
TRBJ1-5	TRBD1	TRBV2	.	CASSGTGPNQPQHF	TGTGCCAGCAGTGGGACAGGACCCAATCAGCCCCAGCATTTT
TRBJ2-7	TRBD1	TRBV6-5	once	CASSPTGGQTYEQYF	TGTGCCAGCAGTCCGACAGGGGGCCAAACCTACGAGCAGTACTTC
TRBJ2-1	.	TRBV6-1	.	CASVRGNEQFF	TGTGCCAGCGTCCGGGGCAATGAGCAGTTCTTC
TRBJ2-1	.	TRBV29-1	.	CSVTRFFGNEQFF	TGCAGCGTGACTAGGTTTTTTGGCAATGAGCAGTTCTTC
TRBJ2-3	.	TRBV23-1	.	CASTLNAQGTDTQYF	TGCGCCAGCACCCTTAACGCCCAGGGCACAGATACGCAGTATTTT
TRBJ2-2	.	TRBV25-1	.	CASSESGADTGELFF	TGTGCCAGCAGTGAATCAGGGGCGGACACCGGGGAGCTGTTTTTT
TRBJ2-1	.	TRBV2	.	CASSEASRYNEQFF	TGTGCCAGCAGTGAAGCCAGCAGGTACAATGAGCAGTTCTTC
TRBJ2-7	TRBD2	TRBV28	.	CASSLSGRVLYEQYF	TGTGCCAGCAGTTTAAGCGGGAGGGTCCTCTACGAGCAGTACTTC
TRBJ2-1	TRBD2	TRBV6-6	.	CASSYGTSNEQFF	TGTGCCAGCAGTTACGGGACTAGCAATGAGCAGTTCTTC
TRBJ2-3	.	TRBV27	.	CATGAEGTDTQYF	TGTGCCACCGGAGCGGAGGGCACAGATACGCAGTATTTT
TRBJ2-1	.	TRBV9	.	CASSHPPPLGRGGSYGGRPQFF	TGTGCCAGCAGCCATCCCCCTCCTTTGGGCAGGGGGGGATCCTACGGCGGGAGGCCCCAGTTCTTC
TRBJ1-1	.	TRBV6-1	.	CASSEQDMNTEAFF	TGTGCCAGCAGTGAACAGGACATGAACACTGAAGCTTTCTTT
TRBJ2-3	.	TRBV7-3	.	CASSSKGGVDTQYF	TGTGCCAGCAGCTCAAAAGGGGGGGTAGATACGCAGTATTTT
TRBJ2-7	.	TRBV28	.	CASSLFPSASSFGQYF	TGTGCCAGCAGTTTATTCCCTAGCGCCTCATCCTTCGGGCAGTACTTC
TRBJ2-1	TRBD1	TRBV18	.	CASSPQNRGPYNEQFF	TGTGCCAGCTCACCACAAAACAGGGGGCCCTACAATGAGCAGTTCTTC
TRBJ2-7	.	TRBV29-1	.	CSGTKGQGYEQYF	TGCAGCGGGACGAAAGGGCAGGGCTACGAGCAGTACTTC
TRBJ2-3	.	TRBV9	.	CASSVSGQPTDTQYF	TGTGCCAGCAGCGTATCAGGTCAGCCCACAGATACGCAGTATTTT
TRBJ2-7	.	TRBV28	.	CASSSPTGRLFYEQYF	TGTGCCAGCAGTTCGCCGACAGGGAGGTTGTTCTACGAGCAGTACTTC
TRBJ2-3	TRBD1	TRBV30	.	CAWSLGQGVADTQYF	TGTGCCTGGAGTCTGGGACAGGGGGTGGCAGATACGCAGTATTTT
TRBJ2-1	TRBD2	TRBV6-4	.	CASSDEGLAGGRREQFF	TGTGCCAGCAGTGACGAAGGACTAGCGGGGGGCCGACGTGAGCAGTTCTTC
TRBJ1-1	.	TRBV19	.	CATWGTGTMNTEAFF	TGTGCCACCTGGGGGACCGGGACAATGAACACTGAAGCTTTCTTT
TRBJ2-3	.	TRBV5-1	.	CASDRDSSTDTQYF	TGCGCCAGCGACCGGGACTCAAGCACAGATACGCAGTATTTT
TRBJ2-1	TRBD2	TRBV5-1	once	CASSLWSGSYNEQFF	TGCGCCAGCAGCTTGTGGAGCGGGAGTTACAATGAGCAGTTCTTC
TRBJ1-2	TRBD1	TRBV20-1	.	CSAGTVYTF	TGCAGTGCTGGGACAGTCTACACCTTC
TRBJ2-5	.	TRBV7-9	.	CASIPLETQYF	TGTGCCAGCATCCCTTTGGAGACCCAGTACTTC
TRBJ2-1	TRBD1	TRBV7-9	.	CASSLGGQTSYNEQFF	TGTGCCAGCAGCTTAGGGGGACAGACTTCCTACAATGAGCAGTTCTTC